These T cell receptor beta chains were read from a single sample in a study of shared clonotypes between healthy human individuals. The table came from immunoSEQ multiplex PCR; TCRdb's copy has only in-frame clones and leaves some out. The sample has about half a million clones, almost 80% seen once. What was sequenced was PBMCs. These receptor sequences come from a woman in her thirties or forties in good health. Some clones in this sample may be carry-over from other donors' samples. Both conserved end residues are trimmed from each CDR3. Clone size is stated in some rows and not others, as once, few, many or a class when expanded.

j_call	clone_size	v_call	cdr3_aa
TRBJ2-5	-	TRBV2	AGSGTGQETQY
TRBJ2-1	once	TRBV5-6	ASSLAEGSYNEQF
TRBJ2-3	-	TRBV27	ASSLYSGVGGPDTQY
TRBJ2-7	-	TRBV9	ASSVGLGYEQY
TRBJ1-2	-	TRBV6-1	ASSSLGVGYT
TRBJ1-2	-	TRBV28	ASRRSGHYGYT
TRBJ2-1	once	TRBV28	ASTPSPRSYNEQF
TRBJ1-6	many	TRBV6-6	ASSEEGPLH
TRBJ1-1	-	TRBV4-2	ASSQRSAGQGGTEAF
TRBJ2-3	-	TRBV30	AWSVPTSGRADTQY
TRBJ2-3	few	TRBV7-2	ASRHTGTTSTDTQY
TRBJ2-3	-	TRBV11-2	ASSLGFDRTDTQY
TRBJ1-1	-	TRBV28	ASSLYRGRNTEAF
TRBJ1-3	-	TRBV5-1	ASSLGRTSGNTIY
TRBJ2-1	-	TRBV18	ASSPLTGFGDNEQF
TRBJ2-2	-	TRBV2	ASSLTTGELF
TRBJ2-1	-	TRBV28	ASSSGNAYNEQF
TRBJ2-7	-	TRBV7-2	ASSLDRGLPEQY
TRBJ2-3	-	TRBV5-4	ASSLGTLSTDTQY
TRBJ1-1	-	TRBV19	ASSIDTWNTEAF
TRBJ2-7	-	TRBV27	ASSLGTSGRDEQY
TRBJ2-6	-	TRBV4-2	ASSQDSASGTAGANVLT
TRBJ2-2	-	TRBV27	ASSLEPATGELF
TRBJ1-4	-	TRBV28	ASTPGQLEEKLF
TRBJ1-2	-	TRBV4-3	ASSRGQLYGYT
TRBJ2-6	-	TRBV5-1	ASSLEVTGANVLT
TRBJ2-6	few	TRBV9	ASSGGPTGANVLT
TRBJ1-5	-	TRBV19	ASSIVYGAGQPQH
TRBJ1-1	-	TRBV28	ASSRTTGHRGTEAF
TRBJ2-1	-	TRBV28	ASSFLTSGSDNEQF
TRBJ2-3	-	TRBV6-5	ASSSRTPGTDTQY
TRBJ2-2	-	TRBV7-9	ASSLGDRVPPGELF
TRBJ2-3	-	TRBV27	ASSLRAQDTQY
TRBJ2-5	-	TRBV7-3	ASSRDSQETQY
TRBJ2-1	-	TRBV20-1	SAKVNEQF
TRBJ1-2	few	TRBV15	ATSKRGGYT
TRBJ1-4	few	TRBV5-1	ASSLDSTNEKLF
TRBJ2-2	-	TRBV27	ASSLQGSTNTGELF
TRBJ2-1	few	TRBV4-1	ASSHPLRDRVSNNEQF
TRBJ1-1	-	TRBV15	ATSRVVNTEAF
TRBJ1-1	-	TRBV7-6	ASSLNRDTEAF
TRBJ2-1	-	TRBV6-1	ASREYNEQF
TRBJ2-4	few	TRBV19	ASSTTGGGKNIQY
TRBJ1-1	-	TRBV19	ASSIDGTAEAF